These T cell receptor beta chains were read from a single sample in a study of T cells in Graves' hyperthyroidism and ophthalmopathy. In TCRdb, the multiplex PCR reads were re-called with MiXCR into one record per CDR3 protein. There are hundreds of thousands of distinct CDR3 sequences in the sample; roughly 14% occur only once, and about 3.9% lies in the top ten. Sequencing used blood. Source of these receptors: a woman aged 40 to 49 with Graves' ophthalmopathy. CDR3s leave out the opening cysteine and the closing phenylalanine or tryptophan. Each record gives: J gene, clone size, CDR3 length, V gene, CDR3 protein. Size tells how often a clone was seen (once, few, many) or the class of an expanded clone, and some rows leave it out.

TRBJ1-1 | few | 11 | TRBV30 | AWSAGPNTEAF
TRBJ2-2 | . | 14 | TRBV11-2 | ASSKLAGANTGELF
TRBJ1-1 | many | 9 | TRBV20-1 | SALVYKEAF
TRBJ2-7 | few | 12 | TRBV6-2/TRBV6-3 | ASSSTGKTYEQY
TRBJ2-5 | many | 12 | TRBV6-2/TRBV6-3 | ASSPIGRVETQY
TRBJ1-2 | many | 9 | TRBV28 | ASSSYRVST
TRBJ1-1 | many | 14 | TRBV12-3/TRBV12-4 | ASSPQGAGIGTEAF
TRBJ2-7 | many | 8 | TRBV29-1 | SVVLYEQY
TRBJ2-7 | few | 13 | TRBV18 | ASSTTGPFSYEQY
TRBJ1-2 | few | 9 | TRBV29-1 | SSGTNYGYT
TRBJ2-2 | many | 13 | TRBV2 | ASRWTGGSAGELF
TRBJ2-7 | many | 12 | TRBV4-2 | ASSQDRGTYEQY
TRBJ2-5 | many | 13 | TRBV11-2 | ASAKAPSTQETQY
TRBJ1-6 | . | 12 | TRBV12-3/TRBV12-4 | ASRMTPGGPPLH
TRBJ2-7 | . | 11 | TRBV20-1 | SARATGGDEQY
TRBJ2-5 | many | 11 | TRBV29-1 | SVETGRQETQY
TRBJ1-3 | . | 13 | TRBV3-1 | ASSQWELSGNTIY
TRBJ2-2 | . | 15 | TRBV9 | ASSVRPTGVLSRELF
TRBJ2-6 | many | 11 | TRBV12-5 | ASGLSGANVLT
TRBJ2-7 | many | 10 | TRBV28 | ASSTTGYEQY
TRBJ2-7 | many | 11 | TRBV20-1 | SATMTGFHEQY
TRBJ2-5 | few | 15 | TRBV4-1 | ASSQVSSLGYQETQY
TRBJ2-7 | many | 13 | TRBV5-1 | ASSLTSGSFYEQY
TRBJ1-1 | many | 14 | TRBV19 | ASSITIPRDPTEAF
TRBJ1-1 | . | 13 | TRBV5-1 | ASSHTGTGPIEAF
TRBJ2-7 | many | 12 | TRBV28 | ASSLGTGGDEQY
TRBJ2-5 | many | 10 | TRBV19 | ASHTPPGTQY
TRBJ2-3 | . | 13 | TRBV30 | AWSGGLTLTDTQY
TRBJ1-2 | . | 11 | TRBV12-3/TRBV12-4 | ASSSGTASGYT
TRBJ2-7 | many | 14 | TRBV28 | ASSSGTSGSGYEQY
TRBJ1-5 | few | 11 | TRBV15 | ATGRGANQPQH
TRBJ1-1 | many | 12 | TRBV30 | AWSVFLAGTEAF
TRBJ2-2 | . | 10 | TRBV28 | ASSPQSGELF
TRBJ2-7 | many | 16 | TRBV5-1 | ASSLEVEVQGFSYEQY
TRBJ1-2 | many | 10 | TRBV28 | ASSSTSRGYT
TRBJ2-4 | many | 12 | TRBV5-1 | ASSYQGREDIQY
TRBJ2-7 | . | 12 | TRBV12-3/TRBV12-4 | ASSPSGNRYEQY
TRBJ2-5 | many | 10 | TRBV30 | AWSGGRETQY
TRBJ2-5 | . | 13 | TRBV6-5 | ASSYTSTREQTQY
TRBJ2-7 | many | 12 | TRBV7-2 | ASKEGVAGYEQY
TRBJ2-2 | many | 13 | TRBV2 | ASSDPSGTTGELF
TRBJ2-5 | . | 14 | TRBV5-1 | ASSLVRDRGAETQY
TRBJ2-2 | many | 12 | TRBV27 | ASSLPTGTGELF